The 17 T cell receptor beta chains reported below all come from one sample, sequenced in a study of blood T cells in healthy people across ages. The authors ran a second PCR of about 7 to 12 cycles using a sample-barcoded 5' primer and a J-beta primer mix. One entry per CDR3 protein results from TCRdb running MiXCR on the 5' RACE reads. The sample has roughly 700,000 distinct CDR3 sequences; 20% to 30% are singletons. The same sample was also used in a study of T cells of mothers and their children.

Input material: blood. These receptors all come from a boy under 18 in good health.

The J gene is TRBJ1-1, the V gene TRBV3-1; TRBD1 is a possible D gene (6 bases). There are 14 residues in the CDR3. V was pared by 4 bases and J by 4 bases, with 13 bases between. The germline V gene has CDR1 LGHDT and CDR2 YNNKEL (reference sequence). CDR3 residues: CASSPRQVPTEAFF. The CDR3 region has the DNA TGTGCCAGCAGCCCCCGACAGGTGCCCACTGAAGCTTTCTTT.

This clonotype was observed a handful of times. The gene calls are TRBV20-1 and TRBJ2-1; 12 bases match TRBD2. Trimming took 6 bases from V and 4 from J; bases not matched to a gene: 13. The CDR3 is 17 amino acids. Looked up from germline, CDR1 is DFQATT and CDR2 is SNEGSKA (reference sequence). CDR3 in amino acids: CSAVPRLAGVVYNEQFF. The CDR3 DNA follows: TGCAGTGCCGTACCAAGACTAGCGGGGGTCGTGTACAATGAGCAGTTCTTC.

This clonotype was counted between two and nine times. The rearrangement links TRBV20-1 to TRBJ2-7; D is unresolved. Per the germline V gene, CDR1 is DFQATT and CDR2 is SNEGSKA (reference sequence). The V gene lost 3 bases and the J gene lost 3 bases, with 15 bases spanning the gap. This CDR3 comprises 14 residues. The CDR3 loop is CSARDLRANYEQYF. CDR3 in DNA: TGCAGTGCTAGGGATCTCCGGGCCAACTACGAGCAGTACTTC.

The V and J genes are TRBV9 and TRBJ1-1; no clear D gene. This CDR3 contains 15 residues. Germline CDR1 SGDLS, CDR2 YYNGEE. V was cut by 4 bases and J by 3 bases, with 16 bases left in between. CDR3 in amino acids: CASSIHPVTDTEAFF. The CDR3 region has the DNA TGTGCCAGCAGCATCCACCCGGTCACGGACACTGAAGCTTTCTTT.

Only a few counts were recorded for this clonotype. V is TRBV4-3 and J is TRBJ2-5, with D unresolved. Per the germline V gene, CDR1 is LGHNA and CDR2 is YSLEER. Deletions cut 3 bases from V and 3 bases from J, with 14 bases between. The CDR3 runs 15 residues. CDR3 residues: CASSQEGSVEETQYF. The CDR3 DNA sequence: TGCGCCAGCAGCCAGGAAGGATCGGTGGAAGAGACCCAGTACTTC.

This chain uses TRBV20-1 with TRBJ2-5; D unresolved. This CDR3 has 13 amino acids. Germline V gene sequence: CDR1 DFQATT, CDR2 SNEGSKA (reference sequence). V was pared by 3 bases and J by 4 bases, with 12 bases between. The CDR3 region is CSARFAGLETQYF. For the CDR3, the DNA is TGCAGTGCTAGGTTCGCTGGGTTAGAGACCCAGTACTTC.

This clonotype was observed once. The gene calls are TRBV9 and TRBJ1-6; D might be TRBD1 (6 bases). V was clipped by 3 bases and J by 7 bases, with 14 bases between them. Germline CDR1 is SGDLS and CDR2 is YYNGEE. This CDR3 spans 15 amino acids. The CDR3 protein is CASSAQGNLNSPLHF. As DNA, the CDR3 is TGTGCCAGCAGCGCCCAGGGGAACCTGAATTCACCCCTCCACTTT.

The chain combines TRBV7-6 with TRBJ2-2; perhaps TRBD1 as D (5 bases). The V end was cut by 5 bases, the J end by 1 base, with 17 bases between. Germline V gene lookup returns CDR1 SGHVS and CDR2 FNYEAQ. This CDR3 region has 17 residues. The CDR3 region has the DNA TGTGCCAGCAGCCCGGATGCGACAGCCGGGAACACCGGGGAGCTGTTTTTT. Translated, it gives CASSPDATAGNTGELFF.

This sequence joins TRBV6-5 and TRBJ1-4; TRBD1 is a possible D gene (5 bases). V lost 4 bases and J 8 bases, leaving 17 bases between the germline ends. The CDR3 extends over 15 amino acids. Germline V gene sequence: CDR1 MNHEY, CDR2 SVGAGI. CDR3 residues: CASSSRGTVGEKLFF. The CDR3, as DNA: TGTGCCAGCAGTTCACGGGGGACGGTCGGAGAAAAACTGTTTTTT.

V and J are TRBV14 and TRBJ2-5; 8 bases map to TRBD2. The J call may be mistaken, given a closer DNA end match to TRBJ2-1. In germline, CDR1 is SGHDN, CDR2 FVKESK. This CDR3 spans 15 amino acids. CDR3 residues: CASSLAGLPYNEQFF. The CDR3 DNA reads TGTGCCAGCAGCCTAGCGGGACTCCCTTACAATGAGCAGTTCTTC.

This chain connects TRBV28 to TRBJ2-2; D remains unclear. The CDR3 totals 14 residues. V lost 6 bases and J lost 0, with 8 bases in between. CDR1 MDHEN and CDR2 SYDVKM come from the germline V gene. The CDR3 loop is CASSGDPNTGELFF. Here the CDR3 DNA reads TGTGCCAGCAGCGGCGACCCGAACACCGGGGAGCTGTTTTTT.

The CDR3 DNA sequence: TGCGCCAGCAGCCCCCTTTGGGTGTACTACGAGCAGTACTTC. It yields the protein CASSPLWVYYEQYF. The chain is built from TRBV5-1 and TRBJ2-7, with D unresolved. Per germline, CDR1 SGHRS and CDR2 YFSETQ. Trimming removed 4 bases at V and 3 bases at J, with 14 bases between. CDR3 length: 14 amino acids.

This clonotype was seen a few times. The rearrangement joins TRBV7-6 to TRBJ2-5; perhaps TRBD1 as D (6 bases). The germline V and J ends were trimmed by 2 bases and 2 bases, with 15 bases remaining between them. CDR1 and CDR2 from the germline V gene are SGHVS and FNYEAQ. The CDR3 consists of 16 residues. CDR3 region: CASSLPRGQLQETQYF. The CDR3 DNA follows: TGTGCCAGCAGCTTACCACGAGGACAGCTACAAGAGACCCAGTACTTC.

In its sample, this clonotype was seen a few times. J is TRBJ2-5 and V is TRBV6-6; TRBD2 agrees at 8 bases. With 5 bases clipped from V and 7 bases from J, the junction kept 12 bases outside the gene matches. The germline V gene encodes CDR1 MNHNY and CDR2 SVGAGI (reference sequence). This CDR3 is 15 amino acids long. In DNA, the CDR3 is TGTGCCAGCAGTCCCTGGACTAGCTCCTCCGCGACCCAGTACTTC. Protein: CASSPWTSSSATQYF.

The V gene is TRBV2, the J gene TRBJ2-5; 8 bases agree with TRBD1. Germline trimming cut 8 bases from V and 4 bases from J; bases unmatched to any gene: 12. The CDR3 runs to 15 residues. Germline V gives CDR1 SNHLY, CDR2 FYNNEI. CDR3 sequence (DNA): TGTGCCAGCTACCCGTGGGGGACAGGCGGAGAGACCCAGTACTTC. It specifies CASYPWGTGGETQYF.

Worth noting for this clonotype: The junction shows a germline mismatch at one end, possibly a read error. J is TRBJ2-5 and V is TRBV7-7; D is unclear. The CDR3 totals 13 residues. The V gene's germline CDR1 is SSHAT and CDR2 FNYEAQ (reference sequence). This chain's CDR3 is CASSLGGPYGQYF. The CDR3 nucleotides are TGTGCTAGCAGCTTGGGCGGCCCCTACGGGCAGTACTTC.

The chain combines TRBV18 with TRBJ2-3; D gene ambiguous. The CDR3 covers 10 residues. V was cut by 8 bases and J by 5 bases, with 5 bases left in between. The germline gives CDR1 KGHSH, CDR2 LQKENI. The CDR3 sequence is CASAEDTQYF. For the CDR3, the DNA is TGTGCCAGCGCGGAAGATACGCAGTATTTT.